One and the same sample provided the 3 T cell receptor beta chains below, sequenced in a study of cytomegalovirus exposure and HLA in healthy donors. Sequenced by immunoSEQ multiplex PCR; TCRdb stores in-frame clones only, minus some. The sample holds around 150,000 clones, approximately 90% seen once. The sample consisted of PBMCs. These receptors all come from a man aged 18 to 30 in good health and CMV-seronegative.

This chain links TRBV6-1 with TRBJ1-4, with D possibly being TRBD1 (6 bases). The V and J ends lost 2 bases and 8 bases respectively, with 18 bases between them. CDR1 is MNHNS and CDR2 is SASEGT in the germline V gene. The CDR3 length is 16 residues. CDR3 in DNA: TGTGCCAGCAGTGAAAGCGTCGCAGGGGTGCGCGAAAAACTGTTTTTT. Amino acids: CASSESVAGVREKLFF.

The CDR3 here is CATRRGTNEKLFF. The CDR3 DNA reads as TGCGCCACCAGGCGGGGAACTAATGAAAAACTGTTTTTT. The chain links TRBV10-2 to TRBJ1-4; D ambiguous. The germline CDR1 and CDR2 sequences are WSHSY and SAAADI. The CDR3 consists of 13 residues. V was cut by 10 bases and J by 1 base, with 10 bases left in between.

V usage is TRBV5-4 and J usage is TRBJ2-1; TRBD2 matches at 9 bases. The germline CDR1 and CDR2 sequences are SGHNT and YYREEE (reference sequence). The CDR3 sequence is 15 residues long. Trimming took 7 bases from V and 8 from J; bases not matched to a gene: 13. The CDR3 reads CASHGWRGGHHEQFF. CDR3 sequence (DNA): TGTGCCAGCCATGGGTGGCGGGGGGGGCATCATGAGCAGTTCTTC.